This record looks at one T cell receptor beta chain sequence and its context. Its specific antigen is unknown. Base qualities are not recorded, but no much larger clone differs from it by a single base. This sample stems from a study of siplizumab effects on memory and regulatory T cells (dated by TCRdb to between 2018 and 2021). Regarding the complete study: The study looked at the effect of siplizumab, an anti-CD2 antibody, on alloreactive T-cell subsets in allogeneic mixed lymphocyte reactions made from human PBMCs. Overall study results and their limits: Among mappable alloreactive CD4+ clones, an average Treg-derived fraction of over 60% was observed with siplizumab, compared with roughly 28% in control reactions. For roughly 75-97% of proliferating CD4+ or CD8+ clones, no naive or memory phenotype could be assigned. Sequences below about 10^-5 frequency were poorly captured, so only a minor fraction of alloreactive clones could be mapped to unstimulated subsets. No functional confirmation was obtained for the suppressive function of proliferating Tregs from siplizumab cultures. Compared with memory T cells, unstimulated naive T cells appeared more diverse, and naive cells seemed to make a substantial contribution to the alloresponse. The cumulative frequency of alloreactive sequences traceable to unstimulated CD4+ memory T cells was significantly reduced by siplizumab.

Library method: the immunoSEQ multiplex PCR assay. About 9.1 x 10^4 TCR templates per sample were assayed on the deep sequencing platform. Genomic DNA extracted from sorted T cells was used for TCRbeta CDR3 sequencing. The original pipeline was this. The R programming language was used for the clonal analysis of the TCRbeta CDR3 data. Unstimulated samples were compared with post-reaction CFSE-low samples to define alloreactive CD4+ and CD8+ clones. By matching sequences to the repertoires of sorted unstimulated Treg and non-Treg cells, each alloreactive CD4+ clone was assigned a regulatory or non-regulatory origin. TCRdb retrieved this table from immuneACCESS and kept in-frame rearrangements only. Not all clones are present; in checked studies, unresolved V genes account for under half, and no reason is known for the remainder. The V and J calls and the clone size are those of that table, but D and trimming were determined from the DNA. The sample table records approximately 100,000 clones; 90% to 95% of these occur just once. The ten biggest clones cover approximately 1.5% of the sample.

TCRbeta CDR3 sequencing was performed on sorted unstimulated T cells and on proliferating T cells recovered from mixed lymphocyte reactions. Fresh whole blood from approximately ten HLA-typed healthy donors was used to isolate PBMCs. To map where alloreactive clones came from, CD4+ non-regulatory T cells in the unstimulated state were FACS-sorted. The clonotype was recovered from a human donor in good health. Sequencing was carried out using non-Treg CD4+ T cells sorted from blood. The cell subset or site label here, explained by the study, means: FACS-sorted unstimulated CD4+ non-regulatory T cells.

Here is the DNA: TGTGCCAGCAGTTACTCGGGACTAGGGGACAGAGATACGCAGTATTTT. Its protein product is CASSYSGLGDRDTQYF. The rearranged segments are TRBV6-5 and TRBJ2-3; TRBD2 is perhaps the D gene, given 8 matching bases. The CDR3 contains 16 residues, cysteine and phenylalanine counted. The retained sequence is limited to the CDR3, 48 bases, with the frame set at the first base. V is reduced by 0 bases and J by 5 bases, leaving a spacing of 15 bases between them. The germline V gene sets CDR1 to MNHEY and CDR2 to SVGAGI.